This is a list of T cell receptor beta chains from one sample in a study of T cells in Graves' hyperthyroidism and ophthalmopathy. TCRdb redid the calling of the multiplex PCR reads with MiXCR, one entry per CDR3 protein. The sample shows around 300,000 distinct CDR3 sequences, roughly a fifth of them seen only once. Sample: blood. Receptors originate from a man over 45 with Graves' ophthalmopathy. Both conserved end residues are part of each CDR3. D genes are given only for firm matches. Clone size is not always given. Where it is, it says once, few, many or a class for expanded clones.

v_gene	j_gene	d_gene	abundance	CDR3nt	CDR3aa
TRBV28	TRBJ2-7	NA	once	TGTGCCAGCAGTTTGGCAGGAGGAGCTTCCTACGAGCAGTACTTC	CASSLAGGASYEQYF
TRBV27	TRBJ2-2	TRBD1	few	TGTGCCAGCAGTCAGACAGGGGTCGGCACCGGGGAGCTGTTTTTT	CASSQTGVGTGELFF
TRBV20-1	TRBJ2-7	NA	NA	TGCAGTGCTAGCGGGACTGCCGGCTACGAGCAGTACTTC	CSASGTAGYEQYF
TRBV5-4	TRBJ2-1	NA	NA	TGTGCCAGCAGCCCCGCCTCACCCATCTCCTACAATGAGCAGTTCTTC	CASSPASPISYNEQFF
TRBV7-8	TRBJ2-7	NA	many	TGTGCCAGCAGCCTCGGGACACTCGCCTACGAGCAGTACTTC	CASSLGTLAYEQYF
TRBV20-1	TRBJ2-7	NA	NA	TGCAGTGCAGGGGGGCCCCCCTTCTACGAGCAGTACTTC	CSAGGPPFYEQYF
TRBV5-1	TRBJ1-4	NA	NA	TGCGCCAGCAGCTCCGTTGGGGAAAAACTGTTTTTT	CASSSVGEKLFF
TRBV5-5	TRBJ1-1	TRBD1	many	TGTGCCAGCAGCTTGAACAGGGGCACCACTGAAGCTTTCTTT	CASSLNRGTTEAFF
TRBV20-1	TRBJ1-5	TRBD1	many	TGCAGTGCTAGAGATGGCCAGGGGGTTGGCAATCAGCCCCAGCATTTT	CSARDGQGVGNQPQHF
TRBV12-3/TRBV12-4	TRBJ1-2	NA	many	TGTGCCAGCAGTCCTACACAGGCCCTGGGAGACTATGGCTACACCTTC	CASSPTQALGDYGYTF
TRBV12-5	TRBJ2-2	TRBD2	NA	TGTGCTAGTGGTTTGATTGGACTAGGAGGCGGGGAGCTGTTTTTT	CASGLIGLGGGELFF
TRBV20-1	TRBJ2-7	NA	NA	TGCAGTGCTAGAGATCCCAGGTCCTACGAGCAGTACTTC	CSARDPRSYEQYF
TRBV10-3	TRBJ2-5	NA	NA	TGTGCCATCAGTTTGGGTCAGTCCCAAGAGACCCAGTACTTC	CAISLGQSQETQYF
TRBV9	TRBJ2-7	TRBD2	many	TGTGCCAGCAGCGTATCAGCGGGAGGGCCCGACGAGCAGTACTTC	CASSVSAGGPDEQYF
TRBV30	TRBJ1-2	TRBD1	few	TGTGCCTGGAGTGTACAGGGGAAAGTTCGTGGCTACACCTTC	CAWSVQGKVRGYTF
TRBV14	TRBJ1-2	NA	NA	TGTGCCAGCAGCCAAGATCAAGGGGGGCGACTCAGCGGCTACACCTTC	CASSQDQGGRLSGYTF
TRBV3-1	TRBJ2-3	NA	NA	TGTGCCAGCAGCCAAGCCACCGGGGGAGTCTCAGATACGCAGTATTTT	CASSQATGGVSDTQYF
TRBV30	TRBJ2-3	NA	few	TGTGCCTGGAGCGGGCCTCTTGGGCAGTATTTT	CAWSGPLGQYF
TRBV30	TRBJ1-5	NA	few	TGTGCCTGGGGGATAAAAGGACAAAACAATCAGCCCCAGCATTTT	CAWGIKGQNNQPQHF
TRBV11-3	TRBJ2-7	NA	NA	TGTGCCAGCAGCTTAGAAAAGGGGGGGGGCTCCTACGAGCAGTACTTC	CASSLEKGGGSYEQYF
TRBV12-3/TRBV12-4	TRBJ1-3	NA	many	TGTGCCAGCAGTTTTGAGACTGGAAACACCATATATTTT	CASSFETGNTIYF
TRBV28	TRBJ1-1	TRBD1	many	TGTGCCAGCAGCTCGACCGGACAGGGGAACACTGAAGCTTTCTTT	CASSSTGQGNTEAFF
TRBV25-1	TRBJ1-2	NA	NA	TGTGCCAGCAGTGGCGACAAGGGGCGCGGGTATGGCTACACCTTC	CASSGDKGRGYGYTF
TRBV14	TRBJ1-2	NA	NA	TGTGCCAGCAGTCCCCAGCGGGAATATGGCTACACCTTC	CASSPQREYGYTF
TRBV5-1	TRBJ1-2	NA	NA	TGCGCCAGCAGCTTGGATGGGTTTAGGTCCCCCAATCCTAACTATGGCTACACCTTC	CASSLDGFRSPNPNYGYTF
TRBV4-2	TRBJ2-5	NA	few	TGTGCCAGCAGCCAAGTGCGAAACAAAGAGACCCAGTACTTC	CASSQVRNKETQYF
TRBV27	TRBJ2-3	NA	NA	TGTGCCAGCATCGATGTTAGCACAGATACGCAGTATTTT	CASIDVSTDTQYF
TRBV5-6	TRBJ1-1	NA	NA	TGTGCCAGCAACTTGGAGGGAATGAACACTGAAGCTTTCTTT	CASNLEGMNTEAFF
TRBV11-2	TRBJ2-1	NA	many	TGTGCCAGCAGCCTTAGCGGAATCTCCTACAATGAGCAGTTCTTC	CASSLSGISYNEQFF
TRBV6-1	TRBJ1-1	NA	NA	TGTGCCAGCAGTGATACGCAGGCTTTCTTT	CASSDTQAFF
TRBV10-2	TRBJ2-7	NA	NA	TGCGCCAGCAGTGACAGTTCACAGTGGAGGGAGCAGTACTTC	CASSDSSQWREQYF
TRBV20-1	TRBJ2-7	NA	many	TGCAGTGCCCCCCGTACCTCTAAATACGAGCAGTACTTC	CSAPRTSKYEQYF
TRBV5-1	TRBJ2-1	NA	NA	TGCGCCAGCAGCTCTATCAAGAAAACCAACAATGAGCAGTTCTTC	CASSSIKKTNNEQFF
TRBV30	TRBJ2-2	TRBD2	few	TGTGCCTGGAGTGTACCGGGGCTAGCGGGAGCCACCGGGGAGCTGTTTTTT	CAWSVPGLAGATGELFF
TRBV30	TRBJ1-2	NA	NA	TGTGCCTGTCCGCTCTCGACTGCCCACTATGGCTACACCTTC	CACPLSTAHYGYTF
TRBV7-8	TRBJ2-1	NA	many	TGTGCCAGCAGCCCTGGACTAGGGGGCAATGAGCAGTTCTTC	CASSPGLGGNEQFF
TRBV28	TRBJ2-7	NA	many	TGTGCCAGCAGCCGAGTTGACTCCAATTCCTACGAGCAGTACTTC	CASSRVDSNSYEQYF
TRBV28	TRBJ2-7	NA	many	TGTGCCAGCAGTTTATATAGGGAACTAAGGAACGAGCAGTACTTC	CASSLYRELRNEQYF
TRBV6-5	TRBJ1-2	NA	few	TGTGCCAGCAGTTACTTAAGGGCAGATGGCTACACCTTC	CASSYLRADGYTF
TRBV5-1	TRBJ2-2	NA	NA	TGCGCCAGCAGCTCCAGGGGGACTGCGCGGGAGCTGTTTTTT	CASSSRGTARELFF
TRBV14	TRBJ2-5	TRBD1	many	TGTGCCAGCAGCCAAATCGCAGGGGGTTTGGAGACCCAGTACTTC	CASSQIAGGLETQYF
TRBV20-1	TRBJ1-2	NA	NA	TGCAGTGCTAGCCCCCGAAGCGACTCAAACTATGGCTACACCTTC	CSASPRSDSNYGYTF
TRBV7-9	TRBJ2-3	TRBD2	NA	TGTGCCAGCAGCTTAGCGGCTAGCGGGAGGGCAGATACGCAGTATTTT	CASSLAASGRADTQYF
TRBV11-2	TRBJ1-1	TRBD1	many	TGTGCCAGCAGCCCACAGAAGGACAGGAGCGGGAAAGCTTTCTTT	CASSPQKDRSGKAFF
TRBV20-1	TRBJ2-1	NA	many	TGCAGTGCAGGGGGGAAGAGGGGTACTACCTACAATGAGCAGTTCTTC	CSAGGKRGTTYNEQFF
TRBV2	TRBJ1-6	TRBD1	many	TGTGCCAGCAGCCTGACAGGGGGCCAGTCACCCCTCCACTTT	CASSLTGGQSPLHF
TRBV5-4	TRBJ2-3	NA	few	TGTGCCAGCAGCTTTGTTGGGACGTCGACAGATACGCAGTATTTT	CASSFVGTSTDTQYF
TRBV24-1	TRBJ1-2	NA	NA	TGTGCCACCAGTGAGCCCGGGAACCTCTATGGCTACACCTTC	CATSEPGNLYGYTF
TRBV3-1	TRBJ2-5	NA	many	TGTGCCAGCAGCCAAGCCAGCGGACGGGAAGAGACCCAGTACTTC	CASSQASGREETQYF
TRBV3-1	TRBJ2-7	NA	NA	TGTGCCAGCAGCCCATTAGGTGGCTACGAGCAGTACTTC	CASSPLGGYEQYF
TRBV24-1	TRBJ2-5	NA	NA	TGTGCCACCCGTTCCGGGGAGACCCAGTACTTC	CATRSGETQYF
TRBV6-6	TRBJ1-5	NA	few	TGTGCCAGCAGTTACTCAGTCCCAGTGAGCAATCAGCCCCAGCATTTT	CASSYSVPVSNQPQHF
TRBV4-1	TRBJ2-7	NA	few	TGCGCCAGCAGGGAGGGGATGGGGGAGCAGTACTTC	CASREGMGEQYF
TRBV9	TRBJ2-1	TRBD1	NA	TGTGCCAGCAGAGGGACAGGGGGTTACAATGAGCAGTTCTTC	CASRGTGGYNEQFF
TRBV20-1	TRBJ2-5	NA	few	TGCAGTGCTAGTCAACCCCAAGAGACCCAGTACTTC	CSASQPQETQYF
TRBV4-1	TRBJ2-1	NA	NA	TGCGCCAGCAGCCAAGATGTACAGGGAGCCTACAATGAGCAGTTCTTC	CASSQDVQGAYNEQFF